The 9 T cell receptor beta chains below come from one sample, sequenced in a study of blood T cells in healthy people across ages. Together with a sample-barcoded 5' primer, a J-beta primer mix was included in a second PCR lasting about 7 to 11 cycles. TCRdb itself ran the 5' RACE reads through MiXCR, one entry per CDR3 protein. Seen here are about a million distinct CDR3 sequences, roughly half observed once, and the top ten hold about a fifth. Input material: blood. These receptors all come from an older woman in good health.

The chain employs TRBV5-1 and TRBJ2-1; D is unclear. The ends were cut back, 0 bases at V and 5 bases at J, with 9 bases in the middle. Germline loops: CDR1 SGHRS, CDR2 YFSETQ. This CDR3 is built from 14 residues. The CDR3 nucleotides read TGCGCCAGCAGCTTGGCTCCGCCTGACAATGAGCAGTTCTTC. This gives the protein CASSLAPPDNEQFF.

The rearrangement uses TRBV20-1 and TRBJ2-2, with TRBD1 as a possible D gene (5 bases). Germline CDR1 is DFQATT and CDR2 is SNEGSKA (reference sequence). The CDR3 loop spans 14 amino acids. Trimming shortened V by 3 bases and J by 6 bases, and 14 bases separated the two germline ends. CDR3 residues: CSASVQGLAGELFF. The DNA of the CDR3 is TGCAGTGCTAGCGTCCAGGGTCTGGCCGGGGAGCTGTTTTTT.

The rearrangement joins TRBV12-3 or TRBV12-4 to TRBJ2-2; 10 positions match TRBD1. V lost 4 bases, J lost 8 bases, and 4 bases stayed unmatched. The CDR3 is 14 residues long. This CDR3 reads CASSSWDRGGELFF. CDR3 in DNA: TGTGCCAGCAGTTCATGGGACAGGGGAGGGGAGCTGTTTTTT.

This clonotype came up a few times. The chain combines TRBV10-2 with TRBJ2-7; D is unclear. The last part of the DNA fits TRBJ2-5 better; the J call may be wrong. CDR3 length: 14 amino acids. Germline V gene data show CDR1 as WSHSY and CDR2 as SAAADI. The CDR3 sequence: CASSESTTFQTQYF. The CDR3, as DNA: TGCGCCAGCAGTGAGTCGACCACCTTCCAGACCCAGTACTTC.

J is TRBJ2-1 and V is TRBV20-1; a weak D match, TRBD1 (6 bases). Germline assignment: CDR1 DFQATT and CDR2 SNEGSKA (reference sequence). This CDR3 spans 15 amino acids. Trimming took 6 bases from V and 1 from J, leaving 16 bases between them. CDR3 DNA: TGCAGTGCCATTCGTGGGGGCAGGTCCTACAATGAGCAGTTCTTC. It yields the protein CSAIRGGRSYNEQFF.

Remarks on this clonotype: Germline is not matched at one junction end, which may reflect a read error. The rearrangement uses TRBV6-6 and TRBJ1-6, with D hard to call. Germline V gives CDR1 MNHNY, CDR2 SVGAGI (reference sequence). The CDR3 consists of 13 residues. The CDR3 region is CASSDSIISPLHF. CDR3 sequence (DNA): TGTGCCAGCAGTGACTCGATAATTTCACCCCTCCACTTT.

The chain carries TRBV25-1 and TRBJ1-5, with a possible D match to TRBD1 (5 bases). Germline V gives CDR1 MGHDK, CDR2 SYGVNS. The CDR3 runs 13 residues. Trimming pared 2 bases from V and 5 bases from J, leaving 7 bases between. CDR3 residues: CASSETGDQPQHF. In DNA, the CDR3 is TGTGCCAGCAGTGAAACAGGTGATCAGCCCCAGCATTTT.

The chain has TRBV5-1 and TRBJ2-1, with TRBD1 matching over 7 bases. Trimming cost V 6 bases and J 4 bases; bases outside gene matches: 7. Germline V CDR1 and CDR2: SGHRS, YFSETQ. This CDR3 has 14 amino acids. CDR3 coding DNA: TGCGCCAGCACACAGGGGCCACAGTACAATGAGCAGTTCTTC. This encodes CASTQGPQYNEQFF.

This clonotype was observed a few times. The rearrangement joins TRBV4-1 to TRBJ2-7; D is uncertain. Germline lookup yields CDR1 MGHRA and CDR2 YSYEKL. CDR3 length: 15 residues. V lost 0 bases and J 1 base, leaving 10 bases between the germline ends. CDR3 bases: TGCGCCAGCAGCCAAGAAACCACGCAATCCTACGAGCAGTACTTC. Translating gives CASSQETTQSYEQYF.